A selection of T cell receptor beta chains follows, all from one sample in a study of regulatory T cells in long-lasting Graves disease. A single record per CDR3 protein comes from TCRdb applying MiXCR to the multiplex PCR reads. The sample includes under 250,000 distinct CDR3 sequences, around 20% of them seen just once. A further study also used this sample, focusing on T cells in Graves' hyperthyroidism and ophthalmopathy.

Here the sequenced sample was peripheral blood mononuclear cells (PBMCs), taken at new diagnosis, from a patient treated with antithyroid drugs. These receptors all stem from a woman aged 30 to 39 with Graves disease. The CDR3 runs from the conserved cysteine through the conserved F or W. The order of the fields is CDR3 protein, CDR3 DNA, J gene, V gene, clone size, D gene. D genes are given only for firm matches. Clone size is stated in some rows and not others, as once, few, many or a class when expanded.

CDR3 protein: CASSLRAVDGYTF
CDR3 DNA: TGTGCCAGCAGTTTAAGGGCGGTAGATGGCTACACCTTC
J gene: TRBJ1-2
V gene: TRBV28
clone size: many
D gene: -

CDR3 protein: CASSLTSGGNEQFF
CDR3 DNA: TGTGCCAGCAGTCTGACGTCAGGGGGCAATGAGCAGTTCTTC
J gene: TRBJ2-1
V gene: TRBV5-5
clone size: -
D gene: TRBD1

CDR3 protein: CASSQEGTGNYGYTF
CDR3 DNA: TGTGCCAGCAGCCAGGAAGGGACAGGGAACTATGGCTACACCTTC
J gene: TRBJ1-2
V gene: TRBV3-1
clone size: many
D gene: TRBD1

CDR3 protein: CASSFMGGADTQYF
CDR3 DNA: TGTGCCAGCAGCTTTATGGGAGGGGCAGATACGCAGTATTTT
J gene: TRBJ2-3
V gene: TRBV11-2
clone size: -
D gene: TRBD2

CDR3 protein: CASSPGVGDPREETQYF
CDR3 DNA: TGTGCCAGCAGCCCAGGGGTAGGGGACCCGCGCGAAGAGACCCAGTACTTC
J gene: TRBJ2-5
V gene: TRBV3-1
clone size: many
D gene: -

CDR3 protein: CSASGLAGSTYEQYF
CDR3 DNA: TGCAGTGCTAGTGGTCTAGCGGGTTCGACTTACGAGCAGTACTTC
J gene: TRBJ2-7
V gene: TRBV20-1
clone size: many
D gene: TRBD2

CDR3 protein: CASSPTGQGGGNTEAFF
CDR3 DNA: TGTGCCAGCAGTCCAACGGGACAGGGCGGGGGGAACACTGAAGCTTTCTTT
J gene: TRBJ1-1
V gene: TRBV28
clone size: many
D gene: TRBD1

CDR3 protein: CASSVQPGLATGELFF
CDR3 DNA: TGTGCCAGCAGCGTACAACCGGGACTAGCGACCGGGGAGCTGTTTTTT
J gene: TRBJ2-2
V gene: TRBV7-3
clone size: many
D gene: TRBD2

CDR3 protein: CASSFEPSFRNTIYF
CDR3 DNA: TGTGCCAGCAGCTTCGAACCTAGCTTTCGAAACACCATATATTTT
J gene: TRBJ1-3
V gene: TRBV5-5
clone size: many
D gene: -

CDR3 protein: CASSYSWDSNQPQHF
CDR3 DNA: TGTGCCAGCAGTTACTCATGGGATAGCAATCAGCCCCAGCATTTT
J gene: TRBJ1-5
V gene: TRBV6-2/TRBV6-3
clone size: -
D gene: -

CDR3 protein: CASSRNLGQGLRNTEAFF
CDR3 DNA: TGTGCCAGCAGTCGCAATTTGGGACAGGGTTTGCGGAACACTGAAGCTTTCTTT
J gene: TRBJ1-1
V gene: TRBV12-3/TRBV12-4
clone size: many
D gene: TRBD1